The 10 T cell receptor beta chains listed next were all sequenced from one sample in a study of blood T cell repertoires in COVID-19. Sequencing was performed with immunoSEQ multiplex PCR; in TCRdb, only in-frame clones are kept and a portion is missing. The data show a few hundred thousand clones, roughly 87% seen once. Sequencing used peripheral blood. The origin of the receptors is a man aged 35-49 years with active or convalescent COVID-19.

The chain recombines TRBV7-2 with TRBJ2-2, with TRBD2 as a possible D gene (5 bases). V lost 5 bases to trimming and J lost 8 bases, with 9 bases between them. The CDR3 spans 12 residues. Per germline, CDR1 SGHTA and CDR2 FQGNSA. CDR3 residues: CASSPRTGELFF. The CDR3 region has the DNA TGTGCCAGCAGCCCCCGGACTGGGGAGCTGTTTTTT. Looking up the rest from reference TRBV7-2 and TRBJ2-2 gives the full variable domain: GAGVSQSPSNKVTEKGKDVELRCDPISGHTALYWYRQSLGQGLEFLIYFQGNSAPDKSGLPSDRFSAERTGGSVSTLTIQRTQQEDSAVYLCASSPRTGELFFGEGSRLTVL.

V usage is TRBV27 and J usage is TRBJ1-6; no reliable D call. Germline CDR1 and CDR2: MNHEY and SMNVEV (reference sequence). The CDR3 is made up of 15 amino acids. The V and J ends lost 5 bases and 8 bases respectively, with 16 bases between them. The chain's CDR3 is CASSPGEGGHSPLHF. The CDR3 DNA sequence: TGTGCCAGCAGTCCCGGGGAGGGCGGGCATTCACCCCTCCACTTT.

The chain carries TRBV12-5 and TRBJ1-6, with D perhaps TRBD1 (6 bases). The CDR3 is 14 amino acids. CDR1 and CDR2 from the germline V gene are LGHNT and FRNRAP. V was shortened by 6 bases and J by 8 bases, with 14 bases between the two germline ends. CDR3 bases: TGTGCTAGTGGCCCACAGGGAAGGGATTCACCCCTCCACTTT. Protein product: CASGPQGRDSPLHF.

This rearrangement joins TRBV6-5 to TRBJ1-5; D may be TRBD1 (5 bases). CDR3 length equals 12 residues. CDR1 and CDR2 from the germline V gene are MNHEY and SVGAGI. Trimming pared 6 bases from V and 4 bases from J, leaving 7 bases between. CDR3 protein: CASRGGNQPQHF. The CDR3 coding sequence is TGTGCCAGCAGGGGGGGAAATCAGCCCCAGCATTTT.

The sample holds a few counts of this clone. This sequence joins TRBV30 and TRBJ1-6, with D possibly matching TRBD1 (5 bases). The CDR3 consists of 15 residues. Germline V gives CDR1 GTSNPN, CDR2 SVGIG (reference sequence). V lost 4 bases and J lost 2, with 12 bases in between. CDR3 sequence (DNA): TGTGCCTGGAAAGGGGTACTTGCCTATAATTCACCCCTCCACTTT. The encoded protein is CAWKGVLAYNSPLHF.

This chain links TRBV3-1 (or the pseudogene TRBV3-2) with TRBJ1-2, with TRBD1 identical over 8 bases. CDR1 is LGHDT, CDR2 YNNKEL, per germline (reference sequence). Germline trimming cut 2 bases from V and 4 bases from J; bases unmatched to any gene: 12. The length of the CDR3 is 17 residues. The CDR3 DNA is TGTGCCAGCAGCCAACCCCTCTCTCAGGGGGCGATCTATGGCTACACCTTC. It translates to CASSQPLSQGAIYGYTF.

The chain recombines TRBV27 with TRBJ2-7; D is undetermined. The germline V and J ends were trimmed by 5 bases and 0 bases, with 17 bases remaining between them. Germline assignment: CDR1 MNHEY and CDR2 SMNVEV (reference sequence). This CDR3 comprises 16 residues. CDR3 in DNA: TGTGCCAGCAGTCGTAGAGGTACCGGGTTCTCCTACGAGCAGTACTTC. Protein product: CASSRRGTGFSYEQYF.

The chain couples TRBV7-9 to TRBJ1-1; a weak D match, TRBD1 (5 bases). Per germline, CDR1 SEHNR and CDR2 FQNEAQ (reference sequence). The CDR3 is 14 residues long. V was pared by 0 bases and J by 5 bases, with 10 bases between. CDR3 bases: TGTGCCAGCAGCTTAGCCAGGGTTGGGACTGAAGCTTTCTTT. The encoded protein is CASSLARVGTEAFF.

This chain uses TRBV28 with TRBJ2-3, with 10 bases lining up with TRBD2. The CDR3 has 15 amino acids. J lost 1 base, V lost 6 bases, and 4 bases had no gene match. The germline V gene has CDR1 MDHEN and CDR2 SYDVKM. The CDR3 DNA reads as TGTGCCAGCAGCCCTAGCGGGAGAGGCACAGATACGCAGTATTTT. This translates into CASSPSGRGTDTQYF.

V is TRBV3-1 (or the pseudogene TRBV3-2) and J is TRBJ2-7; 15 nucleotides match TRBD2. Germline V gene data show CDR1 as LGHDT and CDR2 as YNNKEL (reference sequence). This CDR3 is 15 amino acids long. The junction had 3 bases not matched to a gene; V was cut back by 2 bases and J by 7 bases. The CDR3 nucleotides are TGTGCCAGCAGCCAACCGGGACTAGCGGGGGGAGAGCAGTACTTC. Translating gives CASSQPGLAGGEQYF.